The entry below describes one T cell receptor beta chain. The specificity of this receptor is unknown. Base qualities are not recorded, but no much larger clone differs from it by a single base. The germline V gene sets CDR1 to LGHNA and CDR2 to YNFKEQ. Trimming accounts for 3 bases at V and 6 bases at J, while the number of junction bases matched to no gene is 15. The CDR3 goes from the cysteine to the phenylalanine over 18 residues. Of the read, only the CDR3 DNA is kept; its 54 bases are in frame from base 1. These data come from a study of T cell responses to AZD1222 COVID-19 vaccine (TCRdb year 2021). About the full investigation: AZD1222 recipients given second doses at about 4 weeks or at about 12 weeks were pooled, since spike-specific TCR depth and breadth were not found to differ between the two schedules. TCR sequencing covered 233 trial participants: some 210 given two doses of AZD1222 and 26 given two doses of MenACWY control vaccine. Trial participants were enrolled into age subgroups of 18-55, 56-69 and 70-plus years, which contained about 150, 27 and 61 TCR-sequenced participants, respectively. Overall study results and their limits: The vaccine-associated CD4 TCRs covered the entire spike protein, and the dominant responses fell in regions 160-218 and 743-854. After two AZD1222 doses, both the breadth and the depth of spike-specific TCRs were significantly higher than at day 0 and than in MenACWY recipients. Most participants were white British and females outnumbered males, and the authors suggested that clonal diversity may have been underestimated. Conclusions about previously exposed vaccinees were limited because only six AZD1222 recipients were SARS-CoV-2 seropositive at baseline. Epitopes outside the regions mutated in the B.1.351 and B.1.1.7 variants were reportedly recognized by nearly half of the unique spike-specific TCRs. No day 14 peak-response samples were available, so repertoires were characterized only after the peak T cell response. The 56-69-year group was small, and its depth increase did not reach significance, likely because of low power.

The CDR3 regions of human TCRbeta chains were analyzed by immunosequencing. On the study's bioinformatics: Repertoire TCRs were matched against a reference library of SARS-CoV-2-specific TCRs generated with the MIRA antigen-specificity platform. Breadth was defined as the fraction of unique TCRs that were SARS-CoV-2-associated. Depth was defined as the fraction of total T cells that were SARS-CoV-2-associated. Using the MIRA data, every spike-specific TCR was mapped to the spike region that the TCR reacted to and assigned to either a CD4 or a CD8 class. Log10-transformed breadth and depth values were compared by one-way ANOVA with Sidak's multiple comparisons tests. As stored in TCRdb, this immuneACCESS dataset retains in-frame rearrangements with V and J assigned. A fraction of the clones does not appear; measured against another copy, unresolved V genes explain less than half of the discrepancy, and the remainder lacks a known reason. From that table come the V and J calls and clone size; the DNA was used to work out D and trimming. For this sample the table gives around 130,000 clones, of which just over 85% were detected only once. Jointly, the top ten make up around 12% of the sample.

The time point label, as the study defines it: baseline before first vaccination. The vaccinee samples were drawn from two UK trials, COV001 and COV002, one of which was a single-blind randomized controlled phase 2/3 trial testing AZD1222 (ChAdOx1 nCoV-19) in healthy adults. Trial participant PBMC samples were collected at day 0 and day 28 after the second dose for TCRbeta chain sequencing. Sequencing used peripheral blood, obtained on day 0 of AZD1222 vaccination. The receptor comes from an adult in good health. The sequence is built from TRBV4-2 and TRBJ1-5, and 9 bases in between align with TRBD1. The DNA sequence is TGTGCCAGCAGCCACCCAAACAGGGAACAGGGGGCTTCTCAGCCCCAGCATTTT. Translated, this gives CASSHPNREQGASQPQHF.